This T cell receptor beta chain derives from a study of blood T cell repertoires in COVID-19. Across the whole study: Samples of COVID-19 (acute and convalescent) were obtained from the United States, Italy and Spain. In each case, the material was cDNA or gDNA derived from T cells, B-cell-depleted T cells, or PBMCs.

Per the study methods: Reference gene primers were amplified, and this amplification served to estimate nucleated cell counts. The data were produced by immunoSEQ multiplex PCR, yet TCRdb's version contains in-frame clones alone and is incomplete. V, J and clone size derive from that table, while D and trimming were established from the DNA sequence. Among about 230,000 clones listed, 83% were seen once. The source of this sequence is a man aged 35 to 55 with active or convalescent COVID-19. Sequenced: peripheral blood.

CDR3 sequence (DNA): TGTGCCATCAGGGCGGGGGGGGCCAGCTCCTACAATGAGCAGTTCTTC. Its protein is CAIRAGGASSYNEQFF. J is TRBJ2-1 and V is TRBV10-3; TRBD2 matches at 9 bases. J was trimmed by 0 bases and V by 6 bases; bases with no gene match: 6. CDR3 size: 16 residues. Per the germline V gene, CDR1 is ENHRY and CDR2 is SYGVKD.